The subject of this entry is one T cell receptor beta chain. This record belongs to a study of radiotherapy plus CTLA-4 blockade in lung cancer. The repertoire was sequenced with immunoSEQ multiplex PCR; TCRdb's copy has only in-frame clones and lacks some. The sample shows about 35,000 clones, approximately 85% of them seen only once. The germline V and J ends were trimmed by 3 bases and 8 bases, with 13 bases remaining between them. CDR3 size: 14 residues. Germline V gives CDR1 MNHNS, CDR2 SASEGT. The source is a human donor with non-small cell lung cancer who had stable disease on radiotherapy plus ipilimumab. The chain couples TRBV6-1 to TRBJ1-4, with D tentatively TRBD1 (5 bases). The specimen was peripheral blood, collected from a patient treated with radiotherapy plus ipilimumab. This chain's CDR3 is CASSEFRGGEKLFF. CDR3 nucleotides: TGTGCCAGCAGTGAGTTTAGGGGAGGGGAAAAACTGTTTTTT.